This T cell receptor (beta chain) was identified during a study of blood T cell repertoires in COVID-19. Whole-study context: Samples taken during acute and convalescent COVID-19 were collected in the United States, Italy and Spain.

Under the authors' procedure: Reference gene primer amplification gave nucleated cell count estimates. Clones were read by immunoSEQ multiplex PCR, and TCRdb kept only the in-frame ones, dropping some. That table is the source of V, J and clone size, and D and trimming were worked out from the DNA. Of 220,000 or so clones listed, over 60% are singletons. Germline V gene sequence: CDR1 SGHTA, CDR2 FQGNSA. V lost 10 bases, J lost 13 bases, and 23 bases lay in between. The CDR3 extends over 14 amino acids. The clonotype comes from a woman aged 70-85 years with acute or convalescent COVID-19. Source material: peripheral blood. V and J are TRBV7-2 and TRBJ1-6, with a weak D call TRBD1 (6 bases). CDR3 loop: CATARNRDASPLHF. In DNA, the CDR3 is TGTGCCACCGCGAGGAACAGGGACGCCTCCCCCCTCCACTTT.